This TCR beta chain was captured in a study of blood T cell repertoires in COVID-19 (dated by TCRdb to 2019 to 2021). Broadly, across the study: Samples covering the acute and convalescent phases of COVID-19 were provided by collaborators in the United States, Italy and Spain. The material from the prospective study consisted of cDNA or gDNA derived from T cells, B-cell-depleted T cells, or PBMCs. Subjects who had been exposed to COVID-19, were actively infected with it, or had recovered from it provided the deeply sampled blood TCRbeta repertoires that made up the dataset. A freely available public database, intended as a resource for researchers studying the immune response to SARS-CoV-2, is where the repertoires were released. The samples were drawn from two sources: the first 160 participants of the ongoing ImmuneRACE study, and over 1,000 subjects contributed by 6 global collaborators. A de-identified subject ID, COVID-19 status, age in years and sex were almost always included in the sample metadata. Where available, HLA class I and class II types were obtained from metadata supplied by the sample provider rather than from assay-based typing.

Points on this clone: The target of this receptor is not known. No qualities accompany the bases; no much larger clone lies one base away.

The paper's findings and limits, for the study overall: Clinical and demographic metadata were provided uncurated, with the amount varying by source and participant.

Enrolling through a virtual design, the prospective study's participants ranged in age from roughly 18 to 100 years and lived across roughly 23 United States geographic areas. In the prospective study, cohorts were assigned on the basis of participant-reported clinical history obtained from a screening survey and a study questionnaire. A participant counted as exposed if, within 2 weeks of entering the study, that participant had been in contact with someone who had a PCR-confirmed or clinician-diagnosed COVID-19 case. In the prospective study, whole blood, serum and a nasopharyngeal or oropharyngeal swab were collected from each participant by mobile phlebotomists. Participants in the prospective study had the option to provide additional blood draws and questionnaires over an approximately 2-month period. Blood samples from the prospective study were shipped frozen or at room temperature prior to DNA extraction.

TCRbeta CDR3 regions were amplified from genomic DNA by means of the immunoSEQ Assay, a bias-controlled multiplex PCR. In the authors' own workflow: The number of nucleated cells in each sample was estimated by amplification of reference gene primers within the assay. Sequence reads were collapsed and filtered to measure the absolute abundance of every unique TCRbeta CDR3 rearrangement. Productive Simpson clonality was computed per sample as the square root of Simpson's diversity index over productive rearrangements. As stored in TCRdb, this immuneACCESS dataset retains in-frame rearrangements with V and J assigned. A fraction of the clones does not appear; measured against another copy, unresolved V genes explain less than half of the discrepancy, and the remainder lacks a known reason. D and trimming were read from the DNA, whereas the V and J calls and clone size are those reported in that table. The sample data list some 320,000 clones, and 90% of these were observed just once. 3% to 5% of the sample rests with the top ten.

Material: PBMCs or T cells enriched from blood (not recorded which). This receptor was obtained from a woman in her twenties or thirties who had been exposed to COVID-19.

The DNA is as follows: TGTGCCAGCAGCGAACACAACGGACAGGGACTCTCCTACGAGCAGTACTTC. The encoded protein is CASSEHNGQGLSYEQYF. This chain is built from TRBV6-1 and TRBJ2-7; TRBD1 lines up with 8 middle nucleotides. The germline V gene encodes CDR1 MNHNS and CDR2 SASEGT. The CDR3 measures 17 amino acids from cysteine to phenylalanine. Only the CDR3 DNA is retained, 51 bases long and in frame from the first base. Unmatched junction bases come to 13, with V trimmed by 6 bases and J by 0 bases.